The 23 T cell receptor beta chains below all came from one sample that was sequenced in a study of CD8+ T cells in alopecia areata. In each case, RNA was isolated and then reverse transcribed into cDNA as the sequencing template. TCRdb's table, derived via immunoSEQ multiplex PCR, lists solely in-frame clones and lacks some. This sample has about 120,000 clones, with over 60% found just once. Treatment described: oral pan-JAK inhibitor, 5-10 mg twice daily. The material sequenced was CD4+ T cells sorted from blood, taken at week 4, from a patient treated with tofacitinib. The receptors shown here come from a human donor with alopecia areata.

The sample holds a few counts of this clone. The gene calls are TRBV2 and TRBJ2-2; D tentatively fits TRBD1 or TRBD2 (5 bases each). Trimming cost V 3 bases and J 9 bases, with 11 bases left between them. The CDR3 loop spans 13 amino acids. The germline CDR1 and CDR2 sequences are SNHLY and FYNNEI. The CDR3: CASSEGTLRELFF. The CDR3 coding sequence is TGTGCCAGCAGTGAGGGGACCCTCCGGGAGCTGTTTTTT.

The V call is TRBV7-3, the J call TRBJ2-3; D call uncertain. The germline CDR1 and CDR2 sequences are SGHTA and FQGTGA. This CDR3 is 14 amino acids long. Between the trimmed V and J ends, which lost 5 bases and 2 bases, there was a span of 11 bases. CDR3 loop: CASSANAVTDTQYF. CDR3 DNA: TGTGCCAGCAGCGCAAATGCGGTCACAGATACGCAGTATTTT.

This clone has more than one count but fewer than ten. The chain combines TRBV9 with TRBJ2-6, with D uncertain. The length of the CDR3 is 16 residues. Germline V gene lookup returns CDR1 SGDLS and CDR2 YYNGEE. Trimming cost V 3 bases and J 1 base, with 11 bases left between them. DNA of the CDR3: TGTGCCAGCAGCGCTACTTGGGGATCTGGGGCCAACGTCCTGACTTTC. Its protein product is CASSATWGSGANVLTF. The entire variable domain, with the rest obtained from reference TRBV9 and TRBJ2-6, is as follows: DSGVTQTPKHLITATGQRVTLRCSPRSGDLSVYWYQQSLDQGLQFLIQYYNGEERAKGNILERFSAQQFPDLHSELNLSSLELGDSALYFCASSATWGSGANVLTFGAGSRLTVL.

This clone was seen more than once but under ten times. For the CDR3, the DNA is TGCGCCAGCAGCCAAGAGCACAGGGGGGAGACCCAGTACTTC. Protein: CASSQEHRGETQYF. The chain combines TRBV4-1 with TRBJ2-5; the match to TRBD1 covers 8 bases. The length of the CDR3 is 14 residues. Germline values: CDR1 MGHRA, CDR2 YSYEKL. Germline trimming cut 0 bases from V and 5 bases from J; bases unmatched to any gene: 2.

The CDR3 nucleotides read TGTGCCAGCAGACAGGGGGCTGGCGGCTACACCTTC. This gives the protein CASRQGAGGYTF. The chain combines TRBV5-6 with TRBJ1-2; 9 bases map to TRBD1. The germline gives CDR1 SGHDT, CDR2 YYEEEE. This CDR3 contains 12 residues. J lost 8 bases, V lost 5 bases, and 4 bases had no gene match.

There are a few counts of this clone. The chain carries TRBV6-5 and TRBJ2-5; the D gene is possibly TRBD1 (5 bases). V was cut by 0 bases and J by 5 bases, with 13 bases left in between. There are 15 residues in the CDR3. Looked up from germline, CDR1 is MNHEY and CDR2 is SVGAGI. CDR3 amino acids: CASSYSQGRGETQYF. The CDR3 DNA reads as TGTGCCAGCAGTTACTCCCAGGGCCGTGGGGAGACCCAGTACTTC.

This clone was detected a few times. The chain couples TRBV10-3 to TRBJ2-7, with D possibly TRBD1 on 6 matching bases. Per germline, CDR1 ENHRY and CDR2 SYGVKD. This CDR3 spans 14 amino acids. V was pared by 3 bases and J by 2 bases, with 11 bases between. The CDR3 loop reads CAISERTDTYEQYF. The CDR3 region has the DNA TGTGCCATCAGTGAAAGGACAGATACCTACGAGCAGTACTTC.

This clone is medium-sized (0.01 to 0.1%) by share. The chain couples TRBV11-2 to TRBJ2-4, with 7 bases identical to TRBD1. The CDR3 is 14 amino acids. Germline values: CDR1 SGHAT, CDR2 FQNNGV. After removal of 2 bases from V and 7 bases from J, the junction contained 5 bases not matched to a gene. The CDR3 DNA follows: TGTGCCAGCAGCTTAATACAGGGGCGGAACATTCAGTACTTC. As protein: CASSLIQGRNIQYF.

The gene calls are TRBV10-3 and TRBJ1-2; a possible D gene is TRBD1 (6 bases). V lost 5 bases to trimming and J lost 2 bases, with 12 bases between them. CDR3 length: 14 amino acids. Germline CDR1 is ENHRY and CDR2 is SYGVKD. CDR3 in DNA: TGTGCCATCAGTCCCCGGGACATAAACTATGGCTACACCTTC. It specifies CAISPRDINYGYTF.

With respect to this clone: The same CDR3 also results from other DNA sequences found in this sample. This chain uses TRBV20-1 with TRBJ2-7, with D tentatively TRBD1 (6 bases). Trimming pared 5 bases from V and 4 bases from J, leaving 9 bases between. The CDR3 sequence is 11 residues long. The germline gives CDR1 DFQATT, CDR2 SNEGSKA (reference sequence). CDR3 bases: TGCAGTGCTCGGACAGAATACGAGCAGTACTTC. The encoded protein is CSARTEYEQYF.

As DNA, the CDR3 is TGTGCCAGCAGTGTTCTGGGGGGCTACACCTTC. This sequence encodes CASSVLGGYTF. This chain connects TRBV2 to TRBJ1-2; D remains ambiguous. Germline-derived CDR1 and CDR2 are SNHLY and FYNNEI. V was cut by 4 bases and J by 8 bases, with 8 bases left in between. The CDR3 sequence is 11 residues long.

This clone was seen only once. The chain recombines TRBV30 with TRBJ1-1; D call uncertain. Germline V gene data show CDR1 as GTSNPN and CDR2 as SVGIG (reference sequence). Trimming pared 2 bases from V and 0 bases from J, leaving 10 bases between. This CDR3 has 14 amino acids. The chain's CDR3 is CAWSREQMNTEAFF. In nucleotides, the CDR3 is TGTGCCTGGAGTCGTGAACAGATGAACACTGAAGCTTTCTTT.

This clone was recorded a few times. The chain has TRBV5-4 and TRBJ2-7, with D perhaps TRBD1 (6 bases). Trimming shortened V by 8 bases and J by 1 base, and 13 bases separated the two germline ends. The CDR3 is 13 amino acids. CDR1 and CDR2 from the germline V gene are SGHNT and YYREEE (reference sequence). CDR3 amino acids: CASKNRESYEQYF. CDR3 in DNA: TGTGCCAGTAAAAACAGGGAATCCTACGAGCAGTACTTC.

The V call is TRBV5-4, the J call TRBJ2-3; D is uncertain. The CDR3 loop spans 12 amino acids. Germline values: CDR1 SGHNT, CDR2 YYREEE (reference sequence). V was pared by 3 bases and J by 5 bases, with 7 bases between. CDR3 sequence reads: CASSSSLDTQYF. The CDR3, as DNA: TGTGCCAGCAGCTCGAGCTTAGATACGCAGTATTTT.

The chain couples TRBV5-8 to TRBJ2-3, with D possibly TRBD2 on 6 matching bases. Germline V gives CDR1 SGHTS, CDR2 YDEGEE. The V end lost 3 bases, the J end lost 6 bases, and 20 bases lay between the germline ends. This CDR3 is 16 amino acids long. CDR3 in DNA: TGTGCCAGCAGCTCCGGTCGGGACTCTTTTTACGATACGCAGTATTTT. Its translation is CASSSGRDSFYDTQYF.

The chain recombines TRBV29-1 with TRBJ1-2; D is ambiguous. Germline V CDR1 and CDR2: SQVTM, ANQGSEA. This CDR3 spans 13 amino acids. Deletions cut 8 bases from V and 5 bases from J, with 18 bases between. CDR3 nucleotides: TGCAGCTTCCGTCAGGAAAATCAATATGGCTACACCTTC. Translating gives CSFRQENQYGYTF.

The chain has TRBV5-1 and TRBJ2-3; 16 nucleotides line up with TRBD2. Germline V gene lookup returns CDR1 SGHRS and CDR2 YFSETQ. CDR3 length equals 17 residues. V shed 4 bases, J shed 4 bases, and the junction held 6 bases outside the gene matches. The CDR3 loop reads CASSLGTSGGAADTQYF. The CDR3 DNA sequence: TGCGCCAGCAGCCTCGGGACTAGCGGGGGGGCGGCAGATACGCAGTATTTT.

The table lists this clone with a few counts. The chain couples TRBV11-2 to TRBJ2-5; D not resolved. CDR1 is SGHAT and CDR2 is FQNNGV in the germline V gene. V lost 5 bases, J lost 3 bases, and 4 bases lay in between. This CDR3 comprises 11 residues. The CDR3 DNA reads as TGTGCCAGCAGCCCGAAAGAGACCCAGTACTTC. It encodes CASSPKETQYF.

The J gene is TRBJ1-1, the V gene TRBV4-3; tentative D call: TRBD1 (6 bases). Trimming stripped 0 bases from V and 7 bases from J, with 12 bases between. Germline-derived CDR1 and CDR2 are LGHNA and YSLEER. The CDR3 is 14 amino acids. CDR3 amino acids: CASSQDNRAGEAFF. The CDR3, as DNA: TGCGCCAGCAGCCAAGATAACAGGGCGGGTGAAGCTTTCTTT.

The CDR3 here is CASSSGQFTDTQYF. Written as DNA, the CDR3 is TGTGCCAGCAGTTCCGGACAGTTCACAGATACGCAGTATTTT. The rearrangement joins TRBV27 to TRBJ2-3, with D maybe TRBD1 (6 bases). The CDR3 has 14 amino acids. The V end lost 4 bases, the J end lost 2 bases, and 10 bases lay between the germline ends. In germline, CDR1 is MNHEY, CDR2 SMNVEV (reference sequence).

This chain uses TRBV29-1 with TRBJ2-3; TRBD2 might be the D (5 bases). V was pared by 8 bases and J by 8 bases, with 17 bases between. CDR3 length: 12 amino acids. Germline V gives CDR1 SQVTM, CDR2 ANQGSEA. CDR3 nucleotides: TGCAGCTTCCTCGGGGAGTTCGGTACGCAGTATTTT. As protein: CSFLGEFGTQYF.

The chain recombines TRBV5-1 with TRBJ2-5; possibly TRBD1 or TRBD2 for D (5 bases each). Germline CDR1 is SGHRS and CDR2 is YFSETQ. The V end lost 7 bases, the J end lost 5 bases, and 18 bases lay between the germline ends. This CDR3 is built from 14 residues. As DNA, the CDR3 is TGCGCCAGCCGTGCCACAGGAGGAGAGGAGACCCAGTACTTC. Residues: CASRATGGEETQYF.

CDR3 DNA sequence: TGTGCCTGGAGCCGTAAGGGACTAGCGGGGGGCACAGATACGCAGTATTTT. This sequence encodes CAWSRKGLAGGTDTQYF. J is TRBJ2-3 and V is TRBV30; the match to TRBD2 covers 14 bases. Unmatched junction bases numbered 6, after V lost 3 bases and J lost 1 base. Germline V lookup: CDR1 GTSNPN, CDR2 SVGIG (reference sequence). This CDR3 region has 17 residues. The full variable domain, its missing parts supplied by reference TRBV30 and TRBJ2-3, is SQTIHQWPATLVQPVGSPLSLECTVEGTSNPNLYWYRQAAGRGLQLLFYSVGIGQISSEVPQNLSASRPQDRQFILSSKKLLLSDSGFYLCAWSRKGLAGGTDTQYFGPGTRLTVL.